The rows below give T cell receptor beta chains drawn from one sample of a study of T cell repertoires in cytomegalovirus infection. The antigens of these receptors remain unknown. Using its own MiXCR run on the reads, TCRdb lists one record per CDR3 protein. The sample lists 370,000 or so distinct CDR3 sequences, about 35% occurring once. The sequencing used cultured PBMCs, collected from culture after CMV antigen stimulation. All receptors come from a human donor in good health (CMV status not recorded). Some clones in this sample may be carry-over from other donors' samples. Both conserved end residues are part of each CDR3. D genes are given only for firm matches. Only part of the rows carry a size: once, few, many, or a class if the clone is expanded.

D gene	V gene	J gene	clone size	CDR3 DNA	CDR3 protein
TRBD1	TRBV30	TRBJ1-2	.	TGTGCCTGGAGCACTGGACAGGGGGTTAGAGATGGCTACACCTTC	CAWSTGQGVRDGYTF
TRBD2	TRBV10-3	TRBJ2-1	.	TGTGCCATCAGGACCGGGACTACCACCTACAATGAGCAGTTCTTC	CAIRTGTTTYNEQFF
.	TRBV28	TRBJ2-4	many	TGTGCCAGCAGTTTAGGGGGGCCGTCCATTCAGTACTTC	CASSLGGPSIQYF
.	TRBV12-3/TRBV12-4	TRBJ1-1	.	TGTGCCAGCAGTTCCAGGGGCGAGAACACTGAAGCTTTCTTT	CASSSRGENTEAFF
TRBD1	TRBV11-3	TRBJ2-1	few	TGTGCCAGCAGCTGGGGACAGGGGGCGAATGAGCAGTTCTTC	CASSWGQGANEQFF
.	TRBV6-2/TRBV6-3	TRBJ2-5	.	TGTGCCAGCCGCCGGGACTTAGATCAGGAGACCCAGTACTTC	CASRRDLDQETQYF
.	TRBV7-2	TRBJ2-1	.	TGTGCCAACAGCAGCCGTCAAAAGCGCAATGAGCAGTTCTTC	CANSSRQKRNEQFF
TRBD2	TRBV5-8	TRBJ2-1	.	TGTGCCAGCAGCTTGGAGAGGACTAGCGGAGAAAACTACAATGAGCAGTTCTTC	CASSLERTSGENYNEQFF
TRBD1	TRBV12-3/TRBV12-4	TRBJ1-5	.	TGTGCCAGCAGTTTAGCGGCAGGGGGAAGCAATCAGCCCCAGCATTTT	CASSLAAGGSNQPQHF
TRBD2	TRBV7-2	TRBJ2-7	few	TGTGCCAGCAGCTTGATCTGGGGGGGCGAGCAGTACTTC	CASSLIWGGEQYF
.	TRBV4-1	TRBJ2-3	many	TGCGCCAGCAGCCAAGACTGGAACGGAGTTAGCACAGATACGCAGTATTTT	CASSQDWNGVSTDTQYF
TRBD2	TRBV11-2	TRBJ2-2	.	TGTGCCAGCAGCTCGGCGAGCGGGAGCACCGGGGAGCTGTTTTTT	CASSSASGSTGELFF
TRBD1	TRBV6-2/TRBV6-3	TRBJ1-1	.	TGTGCCAGCTGCCCTTGGGGACAGAACCTTATGAACACTGAAGCTTTCTTT	CASCPWGQNLMNTEAFF
.	TRBV4-1	TRBJ2-3	.	TGCGCCAGCAGCCAAGATAAATCAATCAGTAGCACAGATACGCAGTATTTT	CASSQDKSISSTDTQYF